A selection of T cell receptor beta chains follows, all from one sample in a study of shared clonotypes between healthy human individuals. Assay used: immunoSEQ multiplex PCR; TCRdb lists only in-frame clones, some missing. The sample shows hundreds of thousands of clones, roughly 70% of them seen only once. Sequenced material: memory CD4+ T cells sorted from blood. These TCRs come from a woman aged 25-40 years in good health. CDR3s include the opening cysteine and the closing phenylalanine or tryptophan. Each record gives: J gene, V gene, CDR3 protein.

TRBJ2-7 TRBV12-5 CASGLVLGDSVYEQYF
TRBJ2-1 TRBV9 CASSVGRAELTNEQFF
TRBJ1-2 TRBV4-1 CASSQDLISTNYGYTF
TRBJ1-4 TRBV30 CAWSKGWNEKLFF
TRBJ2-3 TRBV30 CAWSASGIRTQYF
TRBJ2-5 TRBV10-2 CASGGQGQETQYF
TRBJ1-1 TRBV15 CATSRDPPMNTEAFF
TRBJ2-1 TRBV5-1 CASSSSGSLDEQFF
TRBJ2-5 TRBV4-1 CASSQGSSGRSETQYF
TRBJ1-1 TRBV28 CASSSPSLNTEAFF
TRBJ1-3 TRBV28 CASRGDISGNTIYF
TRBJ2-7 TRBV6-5 CASSYGGVYEQYF
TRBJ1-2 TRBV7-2 CASSLRGWDEGYGYTF
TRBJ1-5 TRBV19 CATRDRGLWNQPQHF
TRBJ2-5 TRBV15 CATSRGFQETQYF
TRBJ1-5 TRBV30 CAWSGRTTLNVPQHF
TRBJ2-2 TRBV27 CASSKEGAVGTGELFF
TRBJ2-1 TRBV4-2 CASSQKSGAGYNEQFF
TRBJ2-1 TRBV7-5 CASSPRTAALGEQFF
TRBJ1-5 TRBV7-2 CASSLAGDGQPQHF
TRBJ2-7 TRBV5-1 CASSLGLSGGEQYF
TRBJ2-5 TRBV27 CASGPFKETQYF
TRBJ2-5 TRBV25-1 CASSDLLGAEETQYF
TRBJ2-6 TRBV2 CASSGFREAGANVLTF
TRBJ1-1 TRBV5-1 CASTLDTEAFF
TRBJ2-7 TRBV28 CASSLWGIGTSGYEQYF
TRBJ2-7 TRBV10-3 CAIGHSYEQYF
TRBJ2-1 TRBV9 CASSTSGQYNEQFF
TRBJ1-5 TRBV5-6 CASSHRGQPQHF
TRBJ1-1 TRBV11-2 CASSSLGRTNTEAFF
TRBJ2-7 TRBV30 CAWAASYEQYF
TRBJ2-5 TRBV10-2 CASSEGRGEETQYF
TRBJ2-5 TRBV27 CASSLLGTSGYQETQYF
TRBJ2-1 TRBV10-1 CASSKGLAGFREQFF
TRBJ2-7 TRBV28 CASSHLGGQQTSTYEQYF
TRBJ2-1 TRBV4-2 CASSQGSAGASYNEQFF
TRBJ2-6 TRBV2 CASSPVGAGANVLTF
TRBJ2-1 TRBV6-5 CASRNLPNNEQFF
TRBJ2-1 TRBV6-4 CASSELAGYNEQFF
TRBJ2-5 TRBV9 CASSVRDREETQYF
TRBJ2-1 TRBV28 CASSTQGLAGINEQFF
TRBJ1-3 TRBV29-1 CSVSQGNGNTIYF
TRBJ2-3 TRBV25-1 CASSVTFSTDTQYF
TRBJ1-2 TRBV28 CAISRDRGEYGYTF
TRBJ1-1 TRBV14 CASSQGTSPAKAFF
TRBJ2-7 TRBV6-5 CASSLTAVQPYEQYF
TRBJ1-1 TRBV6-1 CASSEAVRGITEAFF
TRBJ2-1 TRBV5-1 CASRQEDEQFF
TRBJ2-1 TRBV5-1 CASSFILKGYNEQFF
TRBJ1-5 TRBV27 CASSSYGTGASNQPQHF
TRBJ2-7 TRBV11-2 CASSRWTGTGEQYF